The clone carrying this T cell receptor beta chain was found many times. Its antigen is unidentified. This entry is derived from a study of naive and memory T cell subsets. Overall study results and limits: TCR transcript changes with activation or differentiation may affect this RNA method.

Ligated cDNA underwent four rounds of PCR with nested alpha and beta constant region primers and SP2. TCRdb itself ran the 5' RACE reads through MiXCR, one entry per CDR3 protein. Of tens of thousands of distinct CDR3 sequences listed, about 4.8% are singletons. A UMI-containing oligonucleotide was joined by 3' ligation to the TCR cDNA template. Adult healthy volunteers gave 2.5 ml peripheral blood for whole-blood RNA. The CDR3 totals 13 residues. The V and J ends lost 1 base and 4 bases respectively, with 5 bases between them. The sequence was collected from a female donor in good health. The chain couples TRBV12-3 or TRBV12-4 to TRBJ1-3; D call uncertain. CDR3 DNA: TGTGCCAGCAGTTTAGATACAGGAAACACCATATATTTT. Protein product: CASSLDTGNTIYF.